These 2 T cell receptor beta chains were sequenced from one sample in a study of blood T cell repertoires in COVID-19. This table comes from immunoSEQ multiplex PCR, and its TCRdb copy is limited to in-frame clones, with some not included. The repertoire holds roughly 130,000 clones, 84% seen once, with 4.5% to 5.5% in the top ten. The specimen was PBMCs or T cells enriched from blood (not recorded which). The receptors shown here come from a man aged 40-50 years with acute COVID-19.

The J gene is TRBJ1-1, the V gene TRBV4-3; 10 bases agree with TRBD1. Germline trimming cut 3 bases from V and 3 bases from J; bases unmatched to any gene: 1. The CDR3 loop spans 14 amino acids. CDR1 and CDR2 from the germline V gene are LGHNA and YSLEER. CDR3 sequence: CASSHGTGDTEAFF. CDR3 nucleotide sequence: TGCGCCAGCAGCCACGGGACAGGGGACACTGAAGCTTTCTTT.

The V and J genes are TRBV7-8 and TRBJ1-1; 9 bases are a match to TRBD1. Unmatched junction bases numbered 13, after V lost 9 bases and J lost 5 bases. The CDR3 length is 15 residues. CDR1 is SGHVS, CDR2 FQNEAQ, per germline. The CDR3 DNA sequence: TGTGCCAGTAAACCTGCCGGGACAGGGTTAACTGAAGCTTTCTTT. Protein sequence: CASKPAGTGLTEAFF.